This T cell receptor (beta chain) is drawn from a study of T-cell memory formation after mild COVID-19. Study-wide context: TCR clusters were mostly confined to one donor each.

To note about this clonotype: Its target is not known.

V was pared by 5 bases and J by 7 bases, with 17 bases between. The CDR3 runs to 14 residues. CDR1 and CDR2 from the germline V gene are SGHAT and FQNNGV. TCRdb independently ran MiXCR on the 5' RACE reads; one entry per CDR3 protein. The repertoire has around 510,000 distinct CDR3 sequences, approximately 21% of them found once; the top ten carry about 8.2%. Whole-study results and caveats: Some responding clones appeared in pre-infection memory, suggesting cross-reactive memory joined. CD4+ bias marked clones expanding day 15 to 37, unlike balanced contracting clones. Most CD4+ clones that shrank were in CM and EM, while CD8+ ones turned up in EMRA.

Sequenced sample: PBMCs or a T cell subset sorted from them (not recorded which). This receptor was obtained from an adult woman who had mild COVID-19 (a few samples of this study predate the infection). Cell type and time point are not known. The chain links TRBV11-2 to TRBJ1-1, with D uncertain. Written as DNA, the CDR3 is TGTGCCAGCAGCCCTGGACTGAACCCATTTGAAGCTTTCTTT. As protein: CASSPGLNPFEAFF.